This TCR beta chain was identified in a study of blood T cell repertoires in COVID-19. Study-wide background: Sources were T cells, B-cell-depleted T cells, or PBMCs; the material itself was cDNA or gDNA.

Method: immunoSEQ multiplex PCR; TCRdb's copy keeps in-frame clones and lacks some. The sample includes some 150,000 clones, roughly 90% of them seen just once. Cohort 3 donors counted as recovered after two negative PCRs, clearance, or resolved symptoms. The length of the CDR3 is 14 residues. Trimming pared 7 bases from V and 0 bases from J, leaving 15 bases between. Germline CDR1 is GTSNPN and CDR2 is SVGIG (reference sequence). The count of this clone is one. Input material: PBMCs or T cells enriched from blood (not recorded which). This chain uses TRBV30 with TRBJ1-1, with D uncertain. The source is a woman between 18 and 29 years old who had recovered from COVID-19. As DNA, the CDR3 is TGTGCCTTCTCGTGGGGAGCTCTGAACACTGAAGCTTTCTTT. This codes for CAFSWGALNTEAFF. Full variable domain (missing parts from reference TRBV30 and TRBJ1-1): SQTIHQWPATLVQPVGSPLSLECTVEGTSNPNLYWYRQAAGRGLQLLFYSVGIGQISSEVPQNLSASRPQDRQFILSSKKLLLSDSGFYLCAFSWGALNTEAFFGQGTRLTVV.